The source of this TCR beta chain is a study of blood T cell repertoires in COVID-19. Overall study context: T cells, B-cell-depleted T cells, or PBMCs supplied cDNA or gDNA.

As handled by the study authors: The assay estimated nucleated cells by amplifying reference gene primers. Sequenced by immunoSEQ multiplex PCR; TCRdb stores in-frame clones only, minus some. The DNA was the basis for D and trimming; V, J and clone size are from that table. The sample shows 150,000 or so clones, 80% to 85% of them seen only once. The CDR3 contains 16 residues. Germline lookup yields CDR1 SGHTS and CDR2 YDEGEE. V was trimmed by 2 bases and J by 2 bases, leaving 15 bases between them. This TCR was recovered from a human donor in a cohort sampled during active COVID-19. Specimen: peripheral blood. This rearrangement joins TRBV5-8 to TRBJ2-3; TRBD2 is a possible D gene (6 bases). CDR3 nucleotides: TGTGCCAGCAGCTTAAATCCGGGACTTAACACAGATACGCAGTATTTT. It codes for CASSLNPGLNTDTQYF.